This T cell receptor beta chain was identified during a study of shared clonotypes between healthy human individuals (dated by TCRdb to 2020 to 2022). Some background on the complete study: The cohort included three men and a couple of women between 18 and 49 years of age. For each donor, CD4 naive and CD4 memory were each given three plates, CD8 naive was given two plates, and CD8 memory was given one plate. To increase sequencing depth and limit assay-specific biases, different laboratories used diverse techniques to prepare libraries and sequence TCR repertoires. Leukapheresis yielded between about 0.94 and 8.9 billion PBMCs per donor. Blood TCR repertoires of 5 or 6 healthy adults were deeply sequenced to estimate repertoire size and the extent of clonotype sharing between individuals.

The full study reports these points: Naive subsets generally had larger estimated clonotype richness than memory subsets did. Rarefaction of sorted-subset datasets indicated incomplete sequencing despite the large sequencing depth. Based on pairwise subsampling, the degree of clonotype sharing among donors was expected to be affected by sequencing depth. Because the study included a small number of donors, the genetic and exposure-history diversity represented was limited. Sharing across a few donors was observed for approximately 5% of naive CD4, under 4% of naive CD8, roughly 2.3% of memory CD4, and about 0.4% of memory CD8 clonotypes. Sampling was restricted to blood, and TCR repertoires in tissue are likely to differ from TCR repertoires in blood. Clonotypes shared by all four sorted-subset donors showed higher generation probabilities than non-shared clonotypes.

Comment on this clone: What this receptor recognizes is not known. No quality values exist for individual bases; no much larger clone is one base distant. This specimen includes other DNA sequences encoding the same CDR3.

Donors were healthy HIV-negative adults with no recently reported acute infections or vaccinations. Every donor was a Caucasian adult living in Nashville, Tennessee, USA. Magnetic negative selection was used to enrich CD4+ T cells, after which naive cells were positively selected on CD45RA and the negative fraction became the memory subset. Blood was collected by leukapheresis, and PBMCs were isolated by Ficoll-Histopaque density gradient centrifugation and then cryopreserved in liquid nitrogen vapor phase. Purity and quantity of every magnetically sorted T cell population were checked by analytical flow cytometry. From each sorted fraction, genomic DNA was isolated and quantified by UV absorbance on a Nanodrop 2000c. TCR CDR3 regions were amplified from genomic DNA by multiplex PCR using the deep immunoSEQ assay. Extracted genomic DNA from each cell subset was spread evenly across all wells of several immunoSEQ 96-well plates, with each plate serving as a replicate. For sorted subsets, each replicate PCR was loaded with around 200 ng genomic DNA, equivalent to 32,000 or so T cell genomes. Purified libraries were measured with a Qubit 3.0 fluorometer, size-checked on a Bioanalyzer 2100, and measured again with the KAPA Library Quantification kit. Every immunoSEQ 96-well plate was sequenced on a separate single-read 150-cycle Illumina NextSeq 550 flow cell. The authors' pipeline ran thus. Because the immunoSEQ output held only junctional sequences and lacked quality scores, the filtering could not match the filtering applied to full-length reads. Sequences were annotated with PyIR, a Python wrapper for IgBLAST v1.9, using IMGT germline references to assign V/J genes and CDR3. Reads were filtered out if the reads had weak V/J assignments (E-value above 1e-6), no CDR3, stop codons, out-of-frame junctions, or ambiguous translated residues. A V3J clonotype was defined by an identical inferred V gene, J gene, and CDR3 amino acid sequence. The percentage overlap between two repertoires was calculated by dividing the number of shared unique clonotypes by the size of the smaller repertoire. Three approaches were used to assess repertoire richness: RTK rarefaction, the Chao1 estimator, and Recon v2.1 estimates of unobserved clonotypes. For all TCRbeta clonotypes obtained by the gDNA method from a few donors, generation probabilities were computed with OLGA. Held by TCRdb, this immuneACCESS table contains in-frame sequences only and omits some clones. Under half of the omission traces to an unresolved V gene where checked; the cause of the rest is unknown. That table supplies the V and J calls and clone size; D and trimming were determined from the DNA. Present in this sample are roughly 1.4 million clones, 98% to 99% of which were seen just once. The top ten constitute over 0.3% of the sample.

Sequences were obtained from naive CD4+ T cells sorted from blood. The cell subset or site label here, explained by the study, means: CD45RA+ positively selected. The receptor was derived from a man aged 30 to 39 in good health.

Read as DNA, the sequence is TGTGCCAGCAGTTTGGCGGGGAACTACAATGAGCAGTTCTTC. Its coded protein is CASSLAGNYNEQFF. This chain joins TRBV28 to TRBJ2-1, and possibly TRBD2, on 6 matching bases. The CDR3 covers 14 residues, taking in both the cysteine and the phenylalanine. Only the CDR3 DNA stays, 42 bases, in frame from base 1. For CDR1 and CDR2, the germline V gene lists MDHEN and SYDVKM. Trimming costs V 3 bases and J 3 bases, and their ends lie 9 bases apart.